This TCR beta chain was sequenced for a study of control samples from healthy donors and cancer patients. Here immunoSEQ multiplex PCR was the method, and the copy in TCRdb shows in-frame clones only, minus some. The sample has under 70,000 clones; 75% to 90% are singletons. The CDR3 contains 14 residues. Germline assignment: CDR1 SGDLS and CDR2 YYNGEE. With 0 bases removed from V and 7 bases from J, the gap between germline ends came to 13 bases. The TCR comes from a man in his sixties with head and neck cancer. The chain uses TRBV9 and TRBJ2-5; no clear D gene. The source material was PBMCs. The DNA for the CDR3 is TGTGCCAGCAGCGTAGAATGGGATAGTCGGACCCAGTACTTC. Translating it yields CASSVEWDSRTQYF.